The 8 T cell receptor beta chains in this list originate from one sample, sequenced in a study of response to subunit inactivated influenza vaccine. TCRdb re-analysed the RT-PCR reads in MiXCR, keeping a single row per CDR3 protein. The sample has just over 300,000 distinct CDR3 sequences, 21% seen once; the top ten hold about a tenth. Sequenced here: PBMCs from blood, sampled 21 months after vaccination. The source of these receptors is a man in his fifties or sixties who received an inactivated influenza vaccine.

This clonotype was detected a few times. In DNA, the CDR3 is TGCGCCAGCAGCCTGGCGGTCCAAGAGACCCAGTACTTC. Translation gives CASSLAVQETQYF. The V call is TRBV4-3, the J call TRBJ2-5; D unclear. CDR1 and CDR2 from the germline V gene are LGHNA and YSLEER. The CDR3 contains 13 residues. V was cut by 4 bases and J by 1 base, with 7 bases left in between.

CDR3 sequence (DNA): TGCAGCGTTGACAGCGGGGGGTACAATGAGCAGTTCTTC. This gives the protein CSVDSGGYNEQFF. The chain employs TRBV29-1 and TRBJ2-1; 9 bases match TRBD2. Germline V gives CDR1 SQVTM, CDR2 ANQGSEA. V shed 3 bases and J 4 bases; nucleotides not matched to a gene: 1. The CDR3 spans 13 residues.

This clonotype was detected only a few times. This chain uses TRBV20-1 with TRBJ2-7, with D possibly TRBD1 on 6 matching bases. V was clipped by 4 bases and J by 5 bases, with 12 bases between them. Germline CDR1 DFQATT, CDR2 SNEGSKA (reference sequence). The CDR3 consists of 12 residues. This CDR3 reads CSANRVSDEQYF. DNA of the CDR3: TGCAGTGCTAACAGGGTCAGCGACGAGCAGTACTTC.

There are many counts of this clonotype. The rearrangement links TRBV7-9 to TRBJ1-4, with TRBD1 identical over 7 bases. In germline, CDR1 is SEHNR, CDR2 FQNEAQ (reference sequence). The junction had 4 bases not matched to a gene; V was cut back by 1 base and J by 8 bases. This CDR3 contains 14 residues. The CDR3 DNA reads TGTGCCAGCAGCTTAGGCACAGGGGAAGAAAAACTGTTTTTT. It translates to CASSLGTGEEKLFF.

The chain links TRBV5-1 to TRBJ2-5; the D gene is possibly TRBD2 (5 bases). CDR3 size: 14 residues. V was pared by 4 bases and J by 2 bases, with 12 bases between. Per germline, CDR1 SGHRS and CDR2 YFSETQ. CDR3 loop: CASSRGSEQETQYF. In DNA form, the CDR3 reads TGCGCCAGCAGCAGAGGTAGCGAACAAGAGACCCAGTACTTC. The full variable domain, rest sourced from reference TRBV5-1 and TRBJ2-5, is KAGVTQTPRYLIKTRGQQVTLSCSPISGHRSVSWYQQTPGQGLQFLFEYFSETQRNKGNFPGRFSGRQFSNSRSEMNVSTLELGDSALYLCASSRGSEQETQYFGPGTRLLVL.

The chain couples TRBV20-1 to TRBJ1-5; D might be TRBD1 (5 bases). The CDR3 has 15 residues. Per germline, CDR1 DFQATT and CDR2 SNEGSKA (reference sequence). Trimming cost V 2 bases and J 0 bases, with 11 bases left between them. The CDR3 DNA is TGCAGTGCTAGACAGGGATCCAATAGCAATCAGCCCCAGCATTTT. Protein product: CSARQGSNSNQPQHF.

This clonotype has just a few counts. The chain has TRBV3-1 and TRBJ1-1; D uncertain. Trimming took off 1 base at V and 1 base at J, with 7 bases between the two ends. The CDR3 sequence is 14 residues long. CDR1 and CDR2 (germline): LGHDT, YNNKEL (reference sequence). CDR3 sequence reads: CASSQGHKNTEAFF. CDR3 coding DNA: TGTGCCAGCAGCCAAGGACACAAGAACACTGAAGCTTTCTTT.

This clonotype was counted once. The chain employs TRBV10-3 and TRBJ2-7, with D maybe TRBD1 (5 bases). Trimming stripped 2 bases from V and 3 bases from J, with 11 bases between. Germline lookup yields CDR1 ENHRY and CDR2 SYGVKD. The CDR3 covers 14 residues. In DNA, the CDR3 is TGTGCCATCAGTGAGCGGCAGGGCAACTACGAGCAGTACTTC. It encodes CAISERQGNYEQYF.